This is a list of T cell receptor beta chains from one sample in a study of cytomegalovirus exposure and HLA in healthy donors. The repertoire was sequenced with immunoSEQ multiplex PCR; TCRdb's copy has only in-frame clones and lacks some. Among about 130,000 clones, roughly 71% were seen once, and the ten largest hold 4.2%. Sequencing input: PBMCs. The receptors were gathered from a woman between 50 and 59 years old in good health and CMV-seropositive. The CDR3 runs from the conserved cysteine through the conserved F or W. Each record gives: clone size, V gene, J gene, D gene, CDR3 protein, CDR3 DNA. A D gene is named only where the DNA matches it firmly. A clone size is listed for some rows: how often the clone was seen (once, few, many), or a class if it is expanded.

-,TRBV6-6,TRBJ2-3,TRBD2,CASRSGGADTQYF,TGTGCCAGCAGGAGCGGGGGGGCCGATACGCAGTATTTT
-,TRBV11-2,TRBJ1-5,-,CASSFSGNQPQHF,TGTGCCAGCAGCTTCTCGGGGAATCAGCCCCAGCATTTT
-,TRBV7-6,TRBJ1-5,-,CASSLARGGEPQHF,TGTGCCAGCAGCTTAGCTAGGGGGGGAGAGCCCCAGCATTTT
-,TRBV6-1,TRBJ2-4,-,CASSENRPKNIQYF,TGTGCCAGCAGTGAAAACAGACCCAAAAACATTCAGTACTTC
-,TRBV14,TRBJ2-7,-,CASSHVTRLAEQYF,TGTGCCAGCAGCCATGTAACCAGGCTTGCCGAGCAGTACTTC
-,TRBV7-3,TRBJ2-3,-,CASSPHPFRQKISTDTQYF,TGTGCCAGCAGCCCCCACCCGTTCAGGCAGAAAATTAGCACAGATACGCAGTATTTT
-,TRBV2,TRBJ2-2,TRBD1,CASNQQGANTGELFF,TGTGCCAGCAATCAACAGGGGGCGAACACCGGGGAGCTGTTTTTT
-,TRBV7-6,TRBJ2-5,-,CASSFVGQPLRETQYF,TGTGCCAGCAGCTTTGTTGGACAGCCTTTGAGGGAGACCCAGTACTTC
-,TRBV5-4,TRBJ2-7,TRBD2,CASRAGLAGGVYEQYF,TGTGCCAGCAGGGCGGGACTAGCGGGGGGGGTGTACGAGCAGTACTTC
few,TRBV30,TRBJ1-2,TRBD1,CAWTGQARSGYTF,TGTGCCTGGACCGGACAGGCGAGGTCAGGCTACACCTTC